The present T cell receptor beta chain was sequenced within a study of CD8 T cells in ankylosing spondylitis. The CDR3 has 9 residues. Trimming cost V 5 bases and J 12 bases, with 7 bases left between them. Germline V lookup: CDR1 PRHDT, CDR2 FYEKMQ (reference sequence). Comments on this clonotype: Antigen unknown.

Study observations and caveats: Clones linked with disease were CD8+ and fairly uncommon in the peripheral blood. Past studies reported some motif variants in reactive arthritis synovial fluid and blood. Made up of about eight highly homologous variants, a TCR beta motif appeared characteristic of ankylosing spondylitis blood. Matched synovial fluid from ankylosing spondylitis patients was reported to be enriched for disease-linked clones.

Quantitative 5'-RACE with molecular barcodes generated TCR beta libraries. Each CDR3 protein is one row after TCRdb ran MiXCR on the 5' RACE reads. The table records fewer than 550,000 distinct CDR3 sequences, approximately 5% of them present only once. The receptor comes from a male donor with ankylosing spondylitis. This sequence joins TRBV13 and TRBJ1-2; D is unresolved. The sequencing input was blood, either unsorted or a sorted T cell fraction (not recorded which). For the CDR3, the DNA is TGTGCCAGCAGCCCCCCCCACACCTTC. Translation gives CASSPPHTF.